What follows are 28 T cell receptor beta chains derived from one specimen sequenced in a study of blood T cell repertoires in COVID-19. Clones were read by immunoSEQ multiplex PCR, and TCRdb kept only the in-frame ones, dropping some. The sample contains some 290,000 clones, about nine tenths of which appear only once. Sequencing used peripheral blood. These receptors originate from a woman younger than 45 with COVID-19, enrolled during active disease.

The rearrangement uses TRBV27 and TRBJ2-1, with 11 nucleotides matching TRBD2. With 1 base clipped from V and 1 base from J, the junction kept 3 bases outside the gene matches. Germline V lookup: CDR1 MNHEY, CDR2 SMNVEV (reference sequence). The CDR3 spans 17 residues. The CDR3 coding sequence is TGTGCCAGCAGTTTATGGGGACTAGCGGCTTCCTACAATGAGCAGTTCTTC. This translates into CASSLWGLAASYNEQFF.

This clone has only a few counts. The chain recombines TRBV2 with TRBJ1-1; TRBD1 matches 9 bases. CDR3 length: 15 amino acids. After removal of 2 bases from V and 5 bases from J, the junction contained 6 bases not matched to a gene. The germline V gene encodes CDR1 SNHLY and CDR2 FYNNEI. CDR3: CASSEITDRGTEAFF. The DNA for the CDR3 is TGTGCCAGCAGTGAAATTACGGACAGGGGTACTGAAGCTTTCTTT.

Concerning this clone itself: The same CDR3 arises from other DNA sequences in this sample as well. The chain links TRBV5-4 to TRBJ1-1; a weak D match, TRBD1 (5 bases). Germline lookup yields CDR1 SGHNT and CDR2 YYREEE (reference sequence). V was cut by 0 bases and J by 1 base, with 7 bases left in between. The CDR3 sequence is 14 residues long. The CDR3 reads CASSLGGGNTEAFF. CDR3 coding DNA: TGTGCCAGCAGCTTGGGGGGCGGGAACACTGAAGCTTTCTTT.

The chain joins TRBV2 to TRBJ2-3; D might be TRBD2 (5 bases). CDR1 is SNHLY and CDR2 is FYNNEI in the germline V gene. V shed 7 bases and J shed 4 bases, with 12 bases lying between them. The length of the CDR3 is 13 residues. This chain's CDR3 is CASKREGADTQYF. The CDR3 DNA follows: TGTGCCAGCAAACGGGAAGGAGCAGATACGCAGTATTTT.

The sample holds many counts of this clone. The chain links TRBV5-1 to TRBJ2-3; D is possibly TRBD1 (8 bases). The ends were cut back, 7 bases at V and 3 bases at J, with 15 bases in the middle. Germline lookup yields CDR1 SGHRS and CDR2 YFSETQ. The CDR3 sequence is 14 residues long. The CDR3 loop reads CASSVQGGTDTQYF. DNA of the CDR3: TGCGCCAGCTCGGTACAGGGGGGGACAGATACGCAGTATTTT.

The chain joins TRBV18 to TRBJ2-1, with TRBD2 as a possible D gene (7 bases). Trimming removed 3 bases from V and 3 bases from J, with 18 bases in between. The CDR3 has 17 residues. Germline loops: CDR1 KGHSH, CDR2 LQKENI. The CDR3 here is CASSPVWQGTIYNEQFF. The CDR3 nucleotides read TGTGCCAGCTCACCTGTTTGGCAGGGGACTATCTACAATGAGCAGTTCTTC.

The chain couples TRBV3-1 (or the pseudogene TRBV3-2) to TRBJ2-2; 8 bases map to TRBD2. The CDR3 consists of 18 residues. Germline trimming cut 1 base from V and 1 base from J; bases unmatched to any gene: 8. Germline V gene lookup returns CDR1 LGHDT and CDR2 YNNKEL (reference sequence). The CDR3 DNA follows: TGTGCCAGCAGCCAAGGTCCCTTGGCGGGAGGGAACACCGGGGAGCTGTTTTTT. Protein product: CASSQGPLAGGNTGELFF.

The genes are TRBV10-1 and TRBJ1-5; 8 bases are a match to TRBD1. CDR3 length: 16 residues. Germline loops: CDR1 WNHNN, CDR2 SYGVQD (reference sequence). The V and J ends lost 4 bases and 2 bases, in that order; junction bases with no gene match: 7. The DNA for the CDR3 is TGCGCCAGCAGTGCGGGTAACAGGGGGGGCAATCAGCCCCAGCATTTT. Amino acid sequence: CASSAGNRGGNQPQHF.

The chain is built from TRBV4-2 and TRBJ2-1; 9 bases agree with TRBD1. The germline V gene encodes CDR1 LGHNA and CDR2 YNFKEQ. This CDR3 contains 17 residues. Trimming removed 0 bases from V and 7 bases from J; junction bases left unmatched: 10. CDR3 coding DNA: TGTGCCAGCAGCCAAGACCCGGACAGGGGAACGGGAAATGAGCAGTTCTTC. Translation: CASSQDPDRGTGNEQFF.

The V gene is TRBV12-3 or TRBV12-4, the J gene TRBJ1-2; D ambiguous. The V and J ends lost 6 bases and 2 bases respectively, with 10 bases between them. The CDR3 spans 13 residues. CDR3 amino acids: CASSSRGNYGYTF. In nucleotides, the CDR3 is TGTGCCAGCAGCTCCAGAGGGAACTATGGCTACACCTTC.

The genes are TRBV10-3 and TRBJ2-5; the D is unclear. Deletions cut 8 bases from V and 5 bases from J, with 15 bases between. This CDR3 contains 13 residues. The V gene's germline CDR1 is ENHRY and CDR2 SYGVKD. The CDR3 DNA is TGTGCCATCGCCGGGTCCGGAACGGAGACCCAGTACTTC. Translated: CAIAGSGTETQYF.

The rearrangement links TRBV3-1 (or the pseudogene TRBV3-2) to TRBJ1-6, with TRBD1 identical over 10 bases. Germline V gene lookup returns CDR1 LGHDT and CDR2 YNNKEL (reference sequence). The CDR3 is 14 residues long. Trimming at V came to 3 bases and at J to 10 bases, leaving 3 bases not matched to a gene. The CDR3 bases are TGTGCCAGCAGCCACCGGGACAGGGGATCACCCCTCCACTTT. Translating it yields CASSHRDRGSPLHF.

The chain carries TRBV5-6 and TRBJ1-4; 9 nucleotides match TRBD1. V was clipped by 4 bases and J by 4 bases; unmatched bases: 5. Germline V gene lookup returns CDR1 SGHDT and CDR2 YYEEEE. The CDR3 contains 15 residues. CDR3 nucleotide sequence: TGTGCCAGCAGCCTCCGGACAGGGGTTAATGAAAAACTGTTTTTT. Encoded protein: CASSLRTGVNEKLFF.

The chain joins TRBV27 to TRBJ2-2, with unresolved D. Germline CDR1 MNHEY, CDR2 SMNVEV (reference sequence). V lost 2 bases and J lost 0, with 10 bases in between. This CDR3 has 16 residues. CDR3 nucleotides: TGTGCCAGCAGTTTAGAAATGGGCTCGAACACCGGGGAGCTGTTTTTT. Translating gives CASSLEMGSNTGELFF.

The rearrangement joins TRBV2 to TRBJ1-1; tentative D call: TRBD1 (6 bases). The CDR3 has 15 amino acids. Germline CDR1 SNHLY, CDR2 FYNNEI. V was cut by 8 bases and J by 8 bases, with 24 bases left in between. The CDR3 reads CASFPIGAGASEAFF. In nucleotides, the CDR3 is TGTGCCAGCTTCCCGATCGGAGCAGGGGCTTCCGAAGCTTTCTTT.

The V gene is TRBV10-3, the J gene TRBJ2-2; 8 bases match TRBD2. CDR1 and CDR2 from the germline V gene are ENHRY and SYGVKD. This CDR3 has 15 residues. J lost 0 bases, V lost 6 bases, and 3 bases had no gene match. The CDR3 nucleotides read TGTGCCATCAGGGGTAGCGGGGCGAACACCGGGGAGCTGTTTTTT. Its translation is CAIRGSGANTGELFF.

This chain uses TRBV7-9 with TRBJ1-1, with no clear D. The CDR3 is made up of 16 amino acids. V lost 0 bases and J lost 1, with 12 bases in between. Germline CDR1 and CDR2: SEHNR and FQNEAQ (reference sequence). The CDR3 sequence is CASSLALRGRNTEAFF. In nucleotides, the CDR3 is TGTGCCAGCAGCTTAGCCCTGCGAGGGAGGAACACTGAAGCTTTCTTT.

V usage is TRBV6-1 and J usage is TRBJ1-2; D is uncertain. The length of the CDR3 is 14 residues. Between the trimmed V and J ends, which lost 1 base and 8 bases, there was a span of 14 bases. In germline, CDR1 is MNHNS, CDR2 SASEGT. The CDR3 spells CASSEGRTGGGYTF. The DNA of the CDR3 is TGTGCCAGCAGTGAAGGGCGGACCGGCGGGGGCTACACCTTC.

The V and J genes are TRBV9 and TRBJ2-2; weak D call: TRBD1 (6 bases). V lost 3 bases and J lost 4, with 13 bases in between. The length of the CDR3 is 15 residues. Germline V gene lookup returns CDR1 SGDLS and CDR2 YYNGEE. Here the CDR3 reads CASSDQTGSTGELFF. The CDR3 nucleotides are TGTGCCAGCAGCGACCAGACAGGATCCACCGGGGAGCTGTTTTTT.

The chain employs TRBV30 and TRBJ1-3, with D uncertain. V was trimmed by 0 bases and J by 4 bases, leaving 4 bases between them. Germline V lookup: CDR1 GTSNPN, CDR2 SVGIG (reference sequence). This CDR3 is built from 12 residues. CDR3 sequence reads: CAWSVEGNTIYF. The CDR3 DNA reads TGTGCCTGGAGTGTAGAGGGAAACACCATATATTTT.

V and J are TRBV7-3 and TRBJ2-3, with 14 bases aligning to TRBD2. CDR3 length: 16 residues. The V and J ends lost 6 bases and 4 bases, in that order; junction bases with no gene match: 6. CDR1 is SGHTA, CDR2 FQGTGA, per germline. The CDR3 sequence is CASSSGTSGSPDTQYF. The CDR3 coding sequence is TGTGCCAGCAGTTCCGGGACTAGCGGGAGCCCAGATACGCAGTATTTT.

The chain has TRBV3-1 (or the pseudogene TRBV3-2) and TRBJ1-1; 7 bases fit TRBD1. Germline loops: CDR1 LGHDT, CDR2 YNNKEL (reference sequence). The CDR3 is made up of 13 amino acids. V lost 2 bases and J lost 6; bases outside the gene matches: 3. CDR3 protein: CASSQTQGSEAFF. The CDR3 DNA reads as TGTGCCAGCAGCCAAACACAGGGGTCTGAAGCTTTCTTT.

V usage is TRBV5-1 and J usage is TRBJ1-1; D call uncertain. Germline CDR1 is SGHRS and CDR2 is YFSETQ. This CDR3 spans 15 amino acids. Trimming removed 0 bases at V and 0 bases at J, with 9 bases between. The CDR3 bases are TGCGCCAGCAGCTTGGGGGAGGTGCTGAACACTGAAGCTTTCTTT. Translating gives CASSLGEVLNTEAFF.

In nucleotides, the CDR3 is TGCAGTGACCTTCTAAACACTGAAGCTTTCTTT. Residues: CSDLLNTEAFF. The genes are TRBV20-1 and TRBJ1-1; D gene uncertain. The ends were cut back, 7 bases at V and 2 bases at J, with 8 bases in the middle. CDR1 and CDR2 (germline): DFQATT, SNEGSKA (reference sequence). CDR3 length equals 11 residues.

This chain uses TRBV6-5 with TRBJ2-2, with D hard to call. This CDR3 contains 15 residues. The germline V gene encodes CDR1 MNHEY and CDR2 SVGAGI. The V and J ends lost 6 bases and 3 bases respectively, with 14 bases between them. CDR3 residues: CASSLKRQDTGELFF. In DNA, the CDR3 is TGTGCCAGCAGCCTAAAACGGCAGGACACCGGGGAGCTGTTTTTT.

The chain recombines TRBV9 with TRBJ2-7; 11 positions match TRBD1. Losses at the gene ends were 4 bases for V and 3 bases for J; bases not matched to a gene: 6. CDR1 SGDLS and CDR2 YYNGEE come from the germline V gene. This CDR3 has 15 amino acids. The CDR3 loop reads CASSPTGTGGYEQYF. CDR3 DNA: TGTGCCAGCAGCCCTACCGGGACAGGGGGCTACGAGCAGTACTTC. The whole variable domain, filled in from reference TRBV9 and TRBJ2-7, reads DSGVTQTPKHLITATGQRVTLRCSPRSGDLSVYWYQQSLDQGLQFLIQYYNGEERAKGNILERFSAQQFPDLHSELNLSSLELGDSALYFCASSPTGTGGYEQYFGPGTRLTVT.

The rearrangement joins TRBV20-1 to TRBJ2-1, with 12 positions matching TRBD2. The CDR3 sequence is 17 residues long. Trimming cost V 3 bases and J 0 bases; bases outside gene matches: 6. The germline V gene has CDR1 DFQATT and CDR2 SNEGSKA (reference sequence). CDR3 coding DNA: TGCAGTGCTAGTCGTCTAGCGGGAGGGGGCTCCTACAATGAGCAGTTCTTC. It translates to CSASRLAGGGSYNEQFF.

The gene calls are TRBV7-9 and TRBJ2-1, with a weak D call TRBD2 (5 bases). The V gene's germline CDR1 is SEHNR and CDR2 FQNEAQ (reference sequence). Between the trimmed V and J ends, which lost 6 bases and 5 bases, there was a span of 8 bases. This CDR3 region has 12 residues. This CDR3 is CASRRADNEQFF. In nucleotides, the CDR3 is TGTGCCAGCAGACGAGCGGACAATGAGCAGTTCTTC. Variable domain in full (rest from reference TRBV7-9 and TRBJ2-1): DTGVSQNPRHKITKRGQNVTFRCDPISEHNRLYWYRQTLGQGPEFLTYFQNEAQLEKSRLLSDRFSAERPKGSFSTLEIQRTEQGDSAMYLCASRRADNEQFFGPGTRLTVL.